This T cell receptor (beta chain) was retrieved from a study of cytomegalovirus exposure and HLA in healthy donors. With respect to this clone: The antigen is not known.

60 Vbeta and 13 Jbeta primers were used in PCR. The repertoire was sequenced with immunoSEQ multiplex PCR; TCRdb's copy has only in-frame clones and lacks some. The repertoire has over 55,000 clones, approximately 63% of them found once; the top ten carry more than 8%. Overall study results and limits: TCR beta chains numbering under 200 were designated cytomegalovirus-associated. Sequencing depth roughly uniform across donors was assumed in presence/absence analyses. About 87% or about 30% of the time was how often most TCR beta V segments were productive, according to an earlier analysis. Several of the most significant clusters appeared linked to common viral pathogens, based on a later analysis.

The TCR sequence derives from a woman between 45 and 65 years old in good health and CMV-seropositive. What was sequenced was PBMCs.

Here the CDR3 reads CASSTRTTGTGILETQYF. The CDR3, as DNA: TGTGCCAGCAGCACACGTACAACCGGGACAGGGATTCTGGAGACCCAGTACTTC. The chain combines TRBV21-1 with TRBJ2-5; the tabulated D call, TRBD1, remains unverified against the DNA. TRBV21-1 is annotated as a pseudogene. This CDR3 region has 18 residues.